A selection of T cell receptor beta chains follows, all from one sample in a study of blood T cell repertoires in COVID-19. TCRdb's copy holds only in-frame clones and misses some; the assay was immunoSEQ multiplex PCR. Of under 150,000 clones in the sample, 85% were seen once. Sequenced input: peripheral blood. The receptors stem from a human donor in a cohort sampled during active COVID-19. Each CDR3 is given with its conserved first and last residue. A D gene is named only where the DNA matches it firmly. Only part of the rows carry a size: once, few, many, or a class if the clone is expanded.

d_call	v_call	j_call	clone_size	cdr3_nt	cdr3_aa
TRBD1	TRBV15	TRBJ1-2	.	TGTGCCACCAGCACTAAGGACAGGGAAGGGGTCTATGGCTACACCTTC	CATSTKDREGVYGYTF
.	TRBV5-6	TRBJ1-2	once	TGTGCCAGCAGCTTGGAGAGACGAGGAAACTATGGCTACACCTTC	CASSLERRGNYGYTF
.	TRBV3-1/TRBV3-2	TRBJ1-5	.	TGTGCCAGCAGCCAAGATCTAGGCGGGCCCCAGCATTTT	CASSQDLGGPQHF
.	TRBV5-5	TRBJ1-2	.	TGTGCCAGCAGCTTGGCCCCAGAAAACTATGGCTACACCTTC	CASSLAPENYGYTF
TRBD1	TRBV5-1	TRBJ2-4	.	TGCGCCAGCAGCTTGCGGACAGGGGGGATTCAGTACTTC	CASSLRTGGIQYF
.	TRBV7-2	TRBJ2-1	.	TGTGCCAGCAGCTTAAATCTCAGGAACAATGAGCAGTTCTTC	CASSLNLRNNEQFF
.	TRBV11-2	TRBJ1-2	few	TGTGCCAGCAGCTTTGGGCAGGGTAACTATGGCTACACCTTC	CASSFGQGNYGYTF
.	TRBV2	TRBJ2-1	.	TGTGCCAGCAGCGCCCGGTCAGGGCACTACAATGAGCAGTTCTTC	CASSARSGHYNEQFF
TRBD1	TRBV11-3	TRBJ2-2	.	TGTGCCAGCAGCTTAGGGACAGGGAACGGGGAGCTGTTTTTT	CASSLGTGNGELFF
.	TRBV9	TRBJ1-2	.	TGTGCCAGCAGCGCCCCCCCGGGACAACTTAACTATGGCTACACCTTC	CASSAPPGQLNYGYTF
TRBD2	TRBV4-1	TRBJ2-1	.	TGCGCCAGCAGCCCAAAACTAGCGGGGGTCGCTGAGCAGTTCTTC	CASSPKLAGVAEQFF
.	TRBV6-5	TRBJ1-1	.	TGTGCCAGCAGTCTAGGGACGGGAGGGACTGAAGCTTTCTTT	CASSLGTGGTEAFF
.	TRBV19	TRBJ2-1	.	TGTGCCAGTAGCTTCAAGGGGTATGAGCAGTTCTTC	CASSFKGYEQFF
.	TRBV7-8	TRBJ1-2	.	TGTGCCAGCAGCTTAGTCGCAGGAAACACCCCTAACTATGGCTACACCTTC	CASSLVAGNTPNYGYTF
.	TRBV6-4	TRBJ1-5	few	TGTGCCAGCACGGTGGGGGCTGGCAATCAGCCCCAGCATTTT	CASTVGAGNQPQHF
.	TRBV29-1	TRBJ1-4	.	TGCAGCGTCGGTTATGGTGGCGGGTGGGGTGAAAAACTGTTTTTT	CSVGYGGGWGEKLFF
.	TRBV3-1/TRBV3-2	TRBJ2-2	.	TGTGCCAGCAGCCAAGAGGGGGGGCTGAACACCGGGGAGCTGTTTTTT	CASSQEGGLNTGELFF
.	TRBV10-3	TRBJ2-4	.	TGTGCCATCAGTGAAGTTGGGGGGACCAAAAACATTCAGTACTTC	CAISEVGGTKNIQYF
TRBD1	TRBV5-1	TRBJ2-7	.	TGCGCCAGCAGCTTGGGGGACAGGGTTAAGGACGAGCAGTACTTC	CASSLGDRVKDEQYF
TRBD1	TRBV4-1	TRBJ1-2	.	TGCGCCAGCAGCCAAGGGACAGGGGAACCCTATGGCTACACCTTC	CASSQGTGEPYGYTF
.	TRBV10-1	TRBJ2-6	once	TGCGCCAGCAGTAGCCCCCCCTTCACTAGTTCCTCTGGGGCCAACGTCCTGACTTTC	CASSSPPFTSSSGANVLTF
.	TRBV7-2	TRBJ2-3	.	TGTGCCAGCAGCCCGGATCGGGGTGTCGCAGATACGCAGTATTTT	CASSPDRGVADTQYF
TRBD2	TRBV7-2	TRBJ2-3	.	TGTGCCAGCAGCTTAGCGGTTAGCGGGGGGGCCTCGGCGGATACGCAGTATTTT	CASSLAVSGGASADTQYF
.	TRBV7-2	TRBJ1-2	.	TGTGCCAGCAGCTTTACAGTTAACTATGGCTACACCTTC	CASSFTVNYGYTF
.	TRBV4-3	TRBJ1-5	.	TGCGCCAGCAGCCAAGTACGGCGGGAGCCCCAGCATTTT	CASSQVRREPQHF
TRBD2	TRBV11-3	TRBJ2-1	few	TGTGCCAGCAGCTTGGGACTAGTTACCTACAATGAGCAGTTCTTC	CASSLGLVTYNEQFF
.	TRBV4-1	TRBJ1-6	few	TGCGCCAGCAGCCAAGGGTGGTCGCCTGAGGATTCACCCCTCCACTTT	CASSQGWSPEDSPLHF
TRBD1	TRBV4-1	TRBJ2-5	.	TGCGCCAGCAGCCACCCCGGGACAGGGGTAGAAGAGACCCAGTACTTC	CASSHPGTGVEETQYF
TRBD2	TRBV4-1	TRBJ2-1	.	TGCGCCAGCAGCGACCCCCAGGGAGCGGGGGGGCCCCGTTTCAATGAGCAGTTCTTC	CASSDPQGAGGPRFNEQFF
.	TRBV7-2	TRBJ1-6	.	TGTGCCAGCAGCTTAGAACAGGGCTTACCCCTCCACTTT	CASSLEQGLPLHF
.	TRBV4-1	TRBJ2-6	.	TGCGCCAGCAGCCAAGTCGGGTCAGCCCGCTCTGGGGCCAACGTCCTGACTTTC	CASSQVGSARSGANVLTF
.	TRBV2	TRBJ1-5	.	TGTGCCAGCAGTGGCGGACAGAGCAATCAGCCCCAGCATTTT	CASSGGQSNQPQHF
.	TRBV5-4	TRBJ2-1	.	TGTGCCAGCAGCCCAGAGAGGGTCGCCCACAATGAGCAGTTCTTC	CASSPERVAHNEQFF
TRBD1	TRBV15	TRBJ1-4	.	TGTGCCACCAGCATACGACAGGGGGGTTATGAAAAACTGTTTTTT	CATSIRQGGYEKLFF
TRBD1	TRBV19	TRBJ1-6	.	TGTGCCAGTGGAACAGGGGTTAATTCACCCCTCCACTTT	CASGTGVNSPLHF
.	TRBV28	TRBJ1-5	once	TGTGCCAGCAGTTCAAGAGGCAATCAGCCCCAGCATTTT	CASSSRGNQPQHF
.	TRBV7-6	TRBJ1-5	.	TGTGCCAGCAGCTTAGGTTCGTCGGGTAATCAGCCCCAGCATTTT	CASSLGSSGNQPQHF
.	TRBV27	TRBJ2-2	.	TGTGCCAGCAGTCCCTACACCGGGGAGCTGTTTTTT	CASSPYTGELFF
.	TRBV6-2/TRBV6-3	TRBJ1-1	.	TGTGCCAGCAGTCAGGGCGCTGAAGCTTTCTTT	CASSQGAEAFF
TRBD2	TRBV4-1	TRBJ2-1	.	TGCGCCAGCAGCCAAACGGGCTTAGCGGGAAAGGGGGAGCAGTTCTTC	CASSQTGLAGKGEQFF
.	TRBV9	TRBJ2-5	.	TGTGCCAGTGGGGGGGCACCCCTACAAGAGACCCAGTACTTC	CASGGAPLQETQYF
.	TRBV6-5	TRBJ2-7	.	TGTGCCAGCAGTTACTTGTCCGGGGGATCTTACGAGCAGTACTTC	CASSYLSGGSYEQYF
.	TRBV7-8	TRBJ1-4	.	TGTGCCAGCAGCCCTACAGGGACTGAAAAACTGTTTTTT	CASSPTGTEKLFF
.	TRBV7-9	TRBJ2-7	.	TGTGCCAGCAGCTTAGGTAGTACAGGCTACGAGCAGTACTTC	CASSLGSTGYEQYF
.	TRBV28	TRBJ2-7	.	TGTGCCAGCAGGCCCCCCGAGGGCTACGAGCAGTACTTC	CASRPPEGYEQYF
.	TRBV19	TRBJ2-1	.	TGTGCCAGTAGTATCCAACAGCCAACCTACAATGAGCAGTTCTTC	CASSIQQPTYNEQFF
.	TRBV10-2	TRBJ1-1	few	TGCGCCAGCAGTGAGTCGAGGGGGACTGAAGCTTTCTTT	CASSESRGTEAFF
TRBD1	TRBV28	TRBJ2-7	.	TGTGCCAGCAGTTTAGGGACAGGGGGTGACTACGAGCAGTACTTC	CASSLGTGGDYEQYF
TRBD1	TRBV6-5	TRBJ2-1	once	TGTGCCAGCAGACAGGGGGCCCCCTACAATGAGCAGTTCTTC	CASRQGAPYNEQFF
.	TRBV18	TRBJ1-5	.	TGTGCCAGCTCAGCCTGGGGGGATAGCAATCAGCCCCAGCATTTT	CASSAWGDSNQPQHF
TRBD1	TRBV10-3	TRBJ1-1	.	TGTGCCATCAGTAGGGAGACAGGGTCCACTGAAGCTTTCTTT	CAISRETGSTEAFF
.	TRBV29-1	TRBJ1-1	once	TGCAGCGTTGGACTGACCCAGACTGAAGCTTTCTTT	CSVGLTQTEAFF
.	TRBV28	TRBJ1-2	.	TGTGCCAGCAGTTTATTGCCGCAGTATGGCTACACCTTC	CASSLLPQYGYTF